The table lists the clone carrying this TCR beta chain with a few counts. The antigen remains unidentified. The data stem from a study of T cell repertoires in cytomegalovirus infection. There are 17 residues in the CDR3. Per germline, CDR1 SGHDN and CDR2 FVKESK. J was trimmed by 2 bases and V by 2 bases; bases with no gene match: 6. TCRdb re-called the reads with MiXCR, one entry per CDR3 protein. The table includes over 100,000 distinct CDR3 sequences, around a tenth detected once. The TCR sequence derives from a human donor in good health (CMV status not recorded). Some clones in this sample may be carry-over from other donors' samples. V and J are TRBV14 and TRBJ2-2, with TRBD2 matching 9 bases. The sequencing input was PBMCs, sequenced either directly or after in vitro stimulation (not recorded which). CDR3 sequence (DNA): TGTGCCAGCAGCCAATTCGGCGGGAGGGTTAACACCGGGGAGCTGTTTTTT. As protein: CASSQFGGRVNTGELFF.